The 3 T cell receptor beta chains reported below all come from one sample, sequenced in a study of T cell responses to AZD1222 COVID-19 vaccine. Sequencing used immunoSEQ multiplex PCR; TCRdb keeps in-frame clones, though not all of them. Of around 100,000 clones in the sample, about 93% were seen once. The sample here was peripheral blood, taken on day 0 of AZD1222 vaccination. The origin of the receptors is an adult in good health.

V and J are TRBV6-4 and TRBJ2-6, with 8 bases lining up with TRBD1. V gave up 2 bases and J gave up 0 bases; unmatched junction bases: 6. Looked up from germline, CDR1 is MRHNA and CDR2 is SNTAGT. The CDR3 runs to 18 residues. In DNA form, the CDR3 reads TGTGCCAGCAGTGACGGCGGGACAGGACTCTCTGGGGCCAACGTCCTGACTTTC. Protein: CASSDGGTGLSGANVLTF.

A remark on this clone: This same CDR3 is encoded by further DNA sequences in the sample. This rearrangement joins TRBV4-1 to TRBJ2-4; a weak D match, TRBD2 (5 bases). Looked up from germline, CDR1 is MGHRA and CDR2 is YSYEKL. The CDR3 length is 13 residues. V gave up 0 bases and J gave up 9 bases, with 9 bases separating them. The CDR3, as DNA: TGCGCCAGCAGCCAAGATCGGGAAGTCATTCAGTACTTC. This translates into CASSQDREVIQYF.

CDR3 loop: CASSLEIKGTEAFF. In DNA, the CDR3 is TGTGCCAGCAGTTTAGAGATAAAGGGCACTGAAGCTTTCTTT. V gene TRBV28 combines with J gene TRBJ1-1; D is undetermined. CDR3 length equals 14 residues. With 2 bases removed from V and 4 bases from J, the gap between germline ends came to 11 bases. CDR1 is MDHEN and CDR2 is SYDVKM in the germline V gene. The entire variable domain, with the rest obtained from reference TRBV28 and TRBJ1-1, is as follows: DVKVTQSSRYLVKRTGEKVFLECVQDMDHENMFWYRQDPGLGLRLIYFSYDVKMKEKGDIPEGYSVSREKKERFSLILESASTNQTSMYLCASSLEIKGTEAFFGQGTRLTVV.